This record covers a single TCR beta chain. What it recognizes is unknown. TCRdb re-derived calls from the reads in MiXCR, one entry per CDR3 protein. Here the sample spans 150,000 to 200,000 distinct CDR3 sequences, roughly 17% being singletons. This sample is drawn from a study of T cell repertoires in cytomegalovirus infection. Study in general: In public TCR beta signatures, there were indications of both CMV infection and matching HLA type. Study-level points and caveats: Summed public TCR beta family frequency identified CMV carriers bearing the relevant HLA.

Trimming stripped 6 bases from V and 7 bases from J, with 9 bases between. This CDR3 region has 11 residues. CDR1 and CDR2 (germline): ENHRY, SYGVKD. This receptor was taken from a human donor in good health (CMV status not recorded). Some clones in this sample may be carry-over from other donors' samples. The V and J genes are TRBV10-3 and TRBJ1-1, with a possible D match to TRBD1 (5 bases). Sequenced material: CD8+ T cells from PBMCs. The CDR3 region is CAIRKGYEAFF. CDR3 coding DNA: TGTGCCATCAGAAAGGGGTATGAAGCTTTCTTT.